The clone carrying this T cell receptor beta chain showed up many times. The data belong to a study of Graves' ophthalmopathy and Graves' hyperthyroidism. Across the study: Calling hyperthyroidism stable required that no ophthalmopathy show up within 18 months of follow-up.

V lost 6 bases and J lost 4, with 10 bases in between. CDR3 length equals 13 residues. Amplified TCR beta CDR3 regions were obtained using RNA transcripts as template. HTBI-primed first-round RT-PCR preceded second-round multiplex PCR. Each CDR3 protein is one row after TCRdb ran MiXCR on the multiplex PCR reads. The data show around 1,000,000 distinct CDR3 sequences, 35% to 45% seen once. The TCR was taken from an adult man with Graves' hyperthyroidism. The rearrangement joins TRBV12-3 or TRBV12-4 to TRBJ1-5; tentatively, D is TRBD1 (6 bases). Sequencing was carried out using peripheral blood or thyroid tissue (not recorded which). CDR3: CASSVGQNQPQHF. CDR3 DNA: TGTGCCAGCAGCGTAGGACAGAATCAGCCCCAGCATTTT.